The 9 T cell receptor beta chains listed next were all sequenced from one sample in a study of shared clonotypes between healthy human individuals (dated by TCRdb to the early 2020s). CD8 naive samples consisted of CD45RO-negative cells that were positively selected for CCR7, yielding a CD45RA+CCR7+ population without TemRA cells. Library construction relied on the immunoSEQ multiplex PCR assay. What TCRdb holds here is the immuneACCESS table cut down to in-frame rearrangements. Part of the clones is not present; checked against another copy, under half of the missing clones reflect an unresolved V gene, and the others are unexplained. The sample table records about 2.1 million clones; 85% to 95% of these occur just once. Clones ranked in the top ten supply 1.5% to 2% of the sample. The sample consisted of naive CD8+ T cells from PBMCs. What the cell subset or site label conveys for this sample: CD45RA+CCR7+. All receptors derive from a man between 18 and 29 years old in good health. Some clones in this sample may be carry-over from other donors' samples.

This sequence joins TRBV6-1 and TRBJ2-3; TRBD2 agrees at 11 bases. The CDR3 runs 18 residues. In germline, CDR1 is MNHNS, CDR2 SASEGT. V lost 4 bases and J lost 0; bases outside the gene matches: 9. This chain's CDR3 is CASSVLAGGSLSTDTQYF. DNA for the CDR3: TGTGCCAGCAGTGTTTTAGCGGGAGGGTCGTTGAGCACAGATACGCAGTATTTT.

V usage is TRBV19 and J usage is TRBJ2-3; 9 bases fit TRBD2. The length of the CDR3 is 15 residues. V gave up 6 bases and J gave up 4 bases; unmatched junction bases: 8. CDR1 LNHDA and CDR2 SQIVND come from the germline V gene (reference sequence). The CDR3 here is CASRPGSGGSDTQYF. The CDR3 DNA follows: TGTGCCAGTAGGCCAGGTAGCGGGGGATCAGATACGCAGTATTTT.

The chain is built from TRBV4-1 and TRBJ1-2; 7 bases fit TRBD1. Per the germline V gene, CDR1 is MGHRA and CDR2 is YSYEKL. Germline trimming cut 3 bases from V and 4 bases from J; bases unmatched to any gene: 11. The CDR3 runs to 16 residues. The CDR3 region is CASSQVAGGTIYGYTF. In DNA form, the CDR3 reads TGCGCCAGCAGCCAGGTAGCAGGGGGTACCATCTATGGCTACACCTTC.

This clone appeared a single time. This chain joins TRBV2 and TRBJ2-7; the D is unclear. The length of the CDR3 is 14 residues. Trimming left V 0 bases short and J 3 bases short, with 9 bases between. Germline-derived CDR1 and CDR2 are SNHLY and FYNNEI. CDR3 region: CASSEAGLHYEQYF. The DNA for the CDR3 is TGTGCCAGCAGTGAAGCGGGCCTTCACTACGAGCAGTACTTC.

CDR3: CASSQDLGLSYEQYF. In nucleotides, the CDR3 is TGTGCCAGCAGCCAAGATCTGGGCCTATCCTACGAGCAGTACTTC. V and J are TRBV4-2 and TRBJ2-7; no clear D. The CDR3 loop spans 15 amino acids. Germline V gene sequence: CDR1 LGHNA, CDR2 YNFKEQ. Trimming stripped 0 bases from V and 1 base from J, with 10 bases between.

The rearrangement uses TRBV27 and TRBJ2-5; 9 nucleotides agree with TRBD1. There are 16 residues in the CDR3. Germline assignment: CDR1 MNHEY and CDR2 SMNVEV (reference sequence). V shed 5 bases and J 3 bases; nucleotides not matched to a gene: 10. In nucleotides, the CDR3 is TGTGCCAGCAGTCTCCGACAGGGGGTTAGCGAAGAGACCCAGTACTTC. Amino acids: CASSLRQGVSEETQYF.

In this sample, this clone turned up once. The chain recombines TRBV7-9 with TRBJ2-1; D is uncertain. V gave up 2 bases and J gave up 8 bases, with 4 bases separating them. Germline CDR1 is SEHNR and CDR2 is FQNEAQ (reference sequence). The CDR3 extends over 11 amino acids. Written as DNA, the CDR3 is TGTGCCAGCAGCTTATATGATGAGCAGTTCTTC. Protein: CASSLYDEQFF.

The rearrangement joins TRBV6-1 to TRBJ2-5, with 8 bases lining up with TRBD2. V lost 8 bases to trimming and J lost 10 bases; unmatched junction nucleotides: 18. Germline CDR1 is MNHNS and CDR2 is SASEGT. This CDR3 is built from 15 residues. The CDR3 here is CASDSGGTIRWDQYF. The CDR3 nucleotides read TGTGCCAGCGATTCGGGGGGGACCATCCGTTGGGACCAGTACTTC.

The rearrangement joins TRBV28 to TRBJ2-7, with D unclear. The CDR3 contains 12 residues. CDR1 and CDR2 from the germline V gene are MDHEN and SYDVKM. Trimming pared 2 bases from V and 1 base from J, leaving 3 bases between. The CDR3 here is CASSLESYEQYF. The CDR3 coding sequence is TGTGCCAGCAGTTTAGAATCCTACGAGCAGTACTTC.